This TCR beta chain was captured in a study of PD-L1 blockade in urothelial cancer. Study summary: Median T cell yield from blood was roughly 150,000.

The time point was: peripheral blood 6 weeks after treatment start. This table comes from immunoSEQ multiplex PCR, and its TCRdb copy is limited to in-frame clones, with some not included. The data hold around 19,000 clones, with about four fifths observed a single time. J lost 4 bases, V lost 6 bases, and 9 bases had no gene match. CDR3 length: 15 amino acids. CDR1 is SGHTA, CDR2 FQGNSA, per germline. Study conclusions and caveats: Tumor-associated clones in blood expanded more at 3 weeks in durable-benefit patients.

In regard to this clone: Its matching antigen is unknown.

The chain recombines TRBV7-2 with TRBJ2-1; 7 nucleotides align to TRBD2. The sequence derives from a man in his forties or fifties with urothelial cancer. The sequences come from PBMCs, collected around atezolizumab (anti-PD-L1) treatment. The CDR3 DNA reads TGTGCCAGCAGACCCATGGGTAGCGGGTACAATGAGCAGTTCTTC. Protein sequence: CASRPMGSGYNEQFF.